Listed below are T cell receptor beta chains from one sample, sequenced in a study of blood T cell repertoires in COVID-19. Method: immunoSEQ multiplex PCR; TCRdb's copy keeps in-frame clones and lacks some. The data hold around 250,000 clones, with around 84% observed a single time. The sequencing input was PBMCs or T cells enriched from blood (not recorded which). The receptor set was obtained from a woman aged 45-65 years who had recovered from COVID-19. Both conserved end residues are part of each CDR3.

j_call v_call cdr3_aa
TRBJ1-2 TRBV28 CASSTGDYGYTF
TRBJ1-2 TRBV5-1 CASSLVGARYGYTF
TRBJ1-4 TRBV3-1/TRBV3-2 CASSPTATNEKLFF
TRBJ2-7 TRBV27 CASSSGTPYEQYF
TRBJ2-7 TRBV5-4 CASSLGTSGRSSYEQYF
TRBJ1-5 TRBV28 CASSSQGTGNQPQHF
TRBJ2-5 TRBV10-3 CAISPGQSETQYF
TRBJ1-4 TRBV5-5 CASSFLGGKGNEKLFF
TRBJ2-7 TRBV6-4 CASSPLAGLPWGYEQYF
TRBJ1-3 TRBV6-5 CASTGSFSGNTIYF
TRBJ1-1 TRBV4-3 CASSQVGSGRGDEAFF
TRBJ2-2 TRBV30 CAWTKGVRTGELFF
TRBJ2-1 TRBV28 CATSGGNWGEQFF
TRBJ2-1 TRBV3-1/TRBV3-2 CASSHRDRDDEQFF
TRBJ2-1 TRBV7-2 CASSFASGRENEQFF
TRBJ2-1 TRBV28 CASNDPRGRRNEQFF
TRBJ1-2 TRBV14 CASSRGGNGYTF
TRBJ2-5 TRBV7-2 CASTQSRHQETQYF
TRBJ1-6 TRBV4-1 CASSQRGGVLSYNSPLHF
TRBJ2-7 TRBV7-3 CASSLAGGSSYEQYF
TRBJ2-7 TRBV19 CASSSSATYEQYF
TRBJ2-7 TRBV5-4 CASSLPGQGYYEQYF
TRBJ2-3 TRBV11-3 CASSPGTSVDTQYF
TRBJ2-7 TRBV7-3 CASSLTNSGYEQYF
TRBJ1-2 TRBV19 CASSISGVSNPYGYTF
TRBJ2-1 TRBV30 CAWSGVNNEQFF
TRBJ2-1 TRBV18 CASSPVDSSYNEQFF
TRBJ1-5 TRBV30 CAWSEGGPQPQHF
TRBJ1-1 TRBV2 CASSFEPGHSVF
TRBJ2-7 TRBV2 CASTYETGGPYEQYF
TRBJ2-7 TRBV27 CASSLGGNEQYF
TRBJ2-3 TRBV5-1 CASSSEGHGTQYF
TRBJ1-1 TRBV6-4 CASSDVDRGEAFF
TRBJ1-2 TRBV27 CASSSTGTGGGGYTF
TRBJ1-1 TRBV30 CAWISGNTEAFF
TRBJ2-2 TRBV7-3 CASSFGGSGRSGELFF
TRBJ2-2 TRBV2 CASSEAYRAGELFF
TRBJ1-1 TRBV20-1 CSASIRGGYTEAFF
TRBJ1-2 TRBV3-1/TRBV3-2 CASSQGGWWTGAAPNYGYTF
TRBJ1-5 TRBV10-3 CATTDSNQPQHF
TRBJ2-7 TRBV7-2 CASSPGGLAGALYEQYF
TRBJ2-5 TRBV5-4 CASSLGTSGRFQETQYF